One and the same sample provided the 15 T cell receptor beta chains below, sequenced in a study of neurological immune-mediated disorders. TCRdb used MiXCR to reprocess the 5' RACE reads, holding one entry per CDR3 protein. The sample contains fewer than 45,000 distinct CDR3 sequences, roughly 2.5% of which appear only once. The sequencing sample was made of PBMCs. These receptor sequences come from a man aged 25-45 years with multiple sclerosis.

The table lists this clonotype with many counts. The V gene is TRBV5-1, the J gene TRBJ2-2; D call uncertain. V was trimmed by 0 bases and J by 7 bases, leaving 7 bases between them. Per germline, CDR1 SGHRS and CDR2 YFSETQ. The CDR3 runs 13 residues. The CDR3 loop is CASSLAKGGELFF. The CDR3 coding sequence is TGCGCCAGCAGCTTGGCCAAAGGCGGGGAGCTGTTTTTT.

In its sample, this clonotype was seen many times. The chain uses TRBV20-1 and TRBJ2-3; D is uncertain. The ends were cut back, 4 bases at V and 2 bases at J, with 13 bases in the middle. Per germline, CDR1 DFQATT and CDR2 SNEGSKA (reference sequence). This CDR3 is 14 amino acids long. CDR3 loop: CSATGIELTDTQYF. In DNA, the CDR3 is TGCAGTGCTACTGGGATCGAACTCACAGATACGCAGTATTTT.

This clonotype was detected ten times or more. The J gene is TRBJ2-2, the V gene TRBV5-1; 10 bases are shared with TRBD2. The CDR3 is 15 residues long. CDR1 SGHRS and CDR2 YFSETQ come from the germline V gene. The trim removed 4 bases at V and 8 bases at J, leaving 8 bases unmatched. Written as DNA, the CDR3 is TGCGCCAGCAGCCCCGGACTAGCGGCTTCAGGGGAGCTGTTTTTT. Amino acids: CASSPGLAASGELFF.

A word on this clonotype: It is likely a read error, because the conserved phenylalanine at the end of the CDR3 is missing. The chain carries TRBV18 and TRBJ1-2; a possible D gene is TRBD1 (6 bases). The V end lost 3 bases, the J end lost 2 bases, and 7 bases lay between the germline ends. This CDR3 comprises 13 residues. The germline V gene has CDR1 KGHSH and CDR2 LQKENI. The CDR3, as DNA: TGTGCCAGCTCACCCGGACAGAACTATGGCTACACCTGC. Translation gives CASSPGQNYGYTC.

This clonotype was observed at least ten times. The CDR3 coding sequence is TGCGCCAGCAGCTTGGAGATCGGAGCCAAAGGAAGGGCTTTCTTT. This codes for CASSLEIGAKGRAFF. This chain links TRBV5-1 with TRBJ1-1; D uncertain. Trimming removed 0 bases from V and 11 bases from J, with 20 bases in between. The V gene's germline CDR1 is SGHRS and CDR2 YFSETQ. This CDR3 contains 15 residues.

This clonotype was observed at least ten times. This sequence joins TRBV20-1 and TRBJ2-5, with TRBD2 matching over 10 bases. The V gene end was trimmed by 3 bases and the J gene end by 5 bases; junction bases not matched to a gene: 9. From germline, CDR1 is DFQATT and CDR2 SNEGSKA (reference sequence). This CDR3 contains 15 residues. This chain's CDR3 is CSARTLAGEMETQYF. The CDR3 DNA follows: TGCAGTGCTAGGACGCTAGCGGGAGAGATGGAGACCCAGTACTTC.

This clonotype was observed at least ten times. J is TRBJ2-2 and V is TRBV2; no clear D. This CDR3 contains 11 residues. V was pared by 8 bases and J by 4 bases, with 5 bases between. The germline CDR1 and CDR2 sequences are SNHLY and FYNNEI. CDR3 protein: CASGFTGELFF. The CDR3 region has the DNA TGTGCCAGCGGATTCACCGGGGAGCTGTTTTTT.

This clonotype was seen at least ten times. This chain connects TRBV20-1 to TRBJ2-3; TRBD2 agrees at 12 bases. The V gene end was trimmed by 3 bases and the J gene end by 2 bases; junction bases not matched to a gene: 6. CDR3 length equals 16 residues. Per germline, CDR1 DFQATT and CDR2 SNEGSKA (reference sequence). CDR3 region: CSASETSGGTTDTQYF. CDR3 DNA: TGCAGTGCTAGTGAGACTAGCGGGGGAACCACAGATACGCAGTATTTT.

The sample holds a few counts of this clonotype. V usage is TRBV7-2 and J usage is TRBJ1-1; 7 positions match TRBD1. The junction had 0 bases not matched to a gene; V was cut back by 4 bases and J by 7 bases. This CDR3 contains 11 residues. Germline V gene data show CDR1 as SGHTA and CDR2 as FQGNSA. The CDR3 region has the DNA TGTGCCAGCAGCTACAGGGGTGAAGCTTTCTTT. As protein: CASSYRGEAFF.

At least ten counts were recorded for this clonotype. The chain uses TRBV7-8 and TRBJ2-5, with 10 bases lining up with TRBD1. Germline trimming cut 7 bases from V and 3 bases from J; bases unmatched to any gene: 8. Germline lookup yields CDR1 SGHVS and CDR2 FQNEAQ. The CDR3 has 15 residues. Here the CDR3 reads CASNPTGGKEETQYF. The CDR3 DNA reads TGTGCCAGCAACCCGACAGGGGGCAAGGAAGAGACCCAGTACTTC. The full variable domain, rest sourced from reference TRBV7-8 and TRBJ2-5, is GAGVSQSPRYKVAKRGQDVALRCDPISGHVSLFWYQQALGQGPEFLTYFQNEAQLDKSGLPSDRFFAERPEGSVSTLKIQRTQQEDSAVYLCASNPTGGKEETQYFGPGTRLLVL.

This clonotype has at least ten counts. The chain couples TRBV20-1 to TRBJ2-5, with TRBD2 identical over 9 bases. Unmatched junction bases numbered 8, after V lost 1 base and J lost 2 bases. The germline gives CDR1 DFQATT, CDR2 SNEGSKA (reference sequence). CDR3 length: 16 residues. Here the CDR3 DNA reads TGCAGTGCTAGAGGGAGGACTAGCGATGGGCAAGAGACCCAGTACTTC. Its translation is CSARGRTSDGQETQYF.

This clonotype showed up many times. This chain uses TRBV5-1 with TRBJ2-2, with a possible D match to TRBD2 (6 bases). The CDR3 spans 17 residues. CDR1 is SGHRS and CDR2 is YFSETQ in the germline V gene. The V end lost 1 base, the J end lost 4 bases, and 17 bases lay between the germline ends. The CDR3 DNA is TGCGCCAGCAGCTTGCGCCCCCAGGGTAGCGGCACCGGGGAGCTGTTTTTT. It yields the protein CASSLRPQGSGTGELFF.

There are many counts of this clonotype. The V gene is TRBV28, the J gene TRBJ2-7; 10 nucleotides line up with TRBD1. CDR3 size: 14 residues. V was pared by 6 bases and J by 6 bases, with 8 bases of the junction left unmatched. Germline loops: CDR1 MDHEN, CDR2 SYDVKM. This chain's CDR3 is CASRPTGTGAEQYF. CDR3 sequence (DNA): TGTGCCAGCAGACCCACCGGGACAGGGGCCGAGCAGTACTTC.

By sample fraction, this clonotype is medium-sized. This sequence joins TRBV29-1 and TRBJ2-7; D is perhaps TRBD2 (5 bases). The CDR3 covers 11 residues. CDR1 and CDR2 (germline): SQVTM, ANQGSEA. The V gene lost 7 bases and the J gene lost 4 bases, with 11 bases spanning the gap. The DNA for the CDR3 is TGCAGCGCCACGGAGGTTTACGAGCAGTACTTC. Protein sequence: CSATEVYEQYF.

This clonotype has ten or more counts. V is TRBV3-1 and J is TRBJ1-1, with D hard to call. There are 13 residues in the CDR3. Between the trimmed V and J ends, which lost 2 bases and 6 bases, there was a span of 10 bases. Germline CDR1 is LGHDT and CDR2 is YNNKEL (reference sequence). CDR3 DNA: TGTGCCAGCAGCCAATTCCGCCGTGCTGAAGCTTTCTTT. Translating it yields CASSQFRRAEAFF. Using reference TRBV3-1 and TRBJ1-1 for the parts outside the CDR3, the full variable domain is DTAVSQTPKYLVTQMGNDKSIKCEQNLGHDTMYWYKQDSKKFLKIMFSYNNKELIINETVPNRFSPKSPDKAHLNLHINSLELGDSAVYFCASSQFRRAEAFFGQGTRLTVV.